A single sample gave rise to the 3 T cell receptor beta chains below, sequenced in a study of metastatic and nonmetastatic thyroid tumors (dated by TCRdb to 2020 to 2022). The library was obtained by PCR. The sequencer was an Illumina HiSeq 4000. In-frame beta chains were kept once TCRdb had trimmed the public reads at Q25 with fastp and called clones with MiXCR. The sample table contains tens of thousands of clones; only one count was recorded for approximately 17% of them. Approximately 7% of the sample is in the top ten clones. None of the patients had been given any treatment before thyroid surgery. The sequenced material came from blood. The receptors shown here come from a female donor with papillary thyroid cancer or a benign thyroid nodule (not recorded which). Some clones in this sample may be carry-over from other donors' samples.

A few counts support this clone. The chain joins TRBV19 to TRBJ2-5; no clear D. This CDR3 region has 12 residues. CDR1 and CDR2 (germline): LNHDA, SQIVND (reference sequence). V was shortened by 0 bases and J by 5 bases, with 4 bases between the two germline ends. DNA of the CDR3: TGTGCCAGTAGTATAGATTGGGAGACCCAGTACTTC. It encodes CASSIDWETQYF.

This clone was seen at least ten times. This chain uses TRBV19 with TRBJ2-7; TRBD2 agrees at 13 bases. The germline CDR1 and CDR2 sequences are LNHDA and SQIVND (reference sequence). V gave up 3 bases and J gave up 6 bases; unmatched junction bases: 5. This CDR3 region has 15 residues. CDR3 sequence (DNA): TGTGCCAGTAGTATCGGAGGGACTAGCGGGATCGAGCAGTACTTC. Translation: CASSIGGTSGIEQYF. Complete variable domain (other parts from reference TRBV19 and TRBJ2-7): DGGITQSPKYLFRKEGQNVTLSCEQNLNHDAMYWYRQDPGQGLRLIYYSQIVNDFQKGDIAEGYSVSREKKESFPLTVTSAQKNPTAFYLCASSIGGTSGIEQYFGPGTRLTVT.

This clone appeared many times. The chain combines TRBV9 with TRBJ2-4; the D gene is possibly TRBD1 (6 bases). V dropped 0 bases and J dropped 8 bases, with 12 bases sitting between them. The CDR3 loop spans 14 amino acids. From germline, CDR1 is SGDLS and CDR2 YYNGEE. The CDR3 region has the DNA TGTGCCAGCAGCGTAGCAGGGGCAGGGGACATTCAGTACTTC. Encoded protein: CASSVAGAGDIQYF.